The 16 T cell receptor beta chains reported below all come from one sample, sequenced in a study of cytomegalovirus exposure and HLA in healthy donors (dated by TCRdb to 2016 to 2017). Libraries were constructed by the immunoSEQ multiplex PCR assay. The multiplex PCR relied on a mix of 60 forward primers for TCR Vbeta segments and 13 reverse primers for TCR Jbeta segments. TCRdb retrieved this table from immuneACCESS and kept in-frame rearrangements only. Not all clones are present; in checked studies, unresolved V genes account for under half, and no reason is known for the remainder. The sample table contains about 130,000 clones; only one count was recorded for about 80% of them. The ten biggest clones cover 3% to 4% of the sample. The sample consisted of PBMCs. Every receptor here comes from a woman aged 50 to 60 in good health and CMV-seronegative.

The chain uses TRBV27 and TRBJ1-2; 8 positions agree with TRBD1. V lost 5 bases, J lost 4 bases, and 3 bases stayed unmatched. Germline CDR1 is MNHEY and CDR2 is SMNVEV (reference sequence). This CDR3 has 13 residues. The CDR3 DNA reads TGTGCCAGCAGTGTAGGGACAGGCTATGGCTACACCTTC. This translates into CASSVGTGYGYTF.

This chain joins TRBV6-7 and TRBJ2-2, with D perhaps matching TRBD1 (6 bases). TRBV6-7 is an open reading frame, and its role is uncertain. V lost 11 bases and J 7 bases, leaving 17 bases between the germline ends. The CDR3 spans 13 residues. Here the CDR3 reads CAFWEGGCGELFF. As DNA, the CDR3 is TGTGCCTTCTGGGAAGGGGGATGCGGGGAGCTGTTTTTT.

V is TRBV28 and J is TRBJ2-6; no reliable D call. The CDR3 covers 13 residues. Per the germline V gene, CDR1 is MDHEN and CDR2 is SYDVKM. Trimming left V 5 bases short and J 1 base short, with 3 bases between. The CDR3 here is CASSTSGANVLTF. CDR3 coding DNA: TGTGCCAGCAGTACTTCTGGGGCCAACGTCCTGACTTTC.

This sequence joins TRBV15 and TRBJ1-5; weak D call: TRBD1 (6 bases). The CDR3 extends over 16 amino acids. The ends were cut back, 7 bases at V and 2 bases at J, with 18 bases in the middle. The germline V gene has CDR1 LNHNV and CDR2 YYDKDF (reference sequence). Here the CDR3 reads CATKGNTAGGNQPQHF. Here the CDR3 DNA reads TGTGCCACCAAGGGAAATACGGCAGGGGGCAATCAGCCCCAGCATTTT.

The V gene is TRBV27, the J gene TRBJ1-5, with D maybe TRBD1 (6 bases). The CDR3 has 14 residues. Germline lookup yields CDR1 MNHEY and CDR2 SMNVEV (reference sequence). Between the trimmed V and J ends, which lost 8 bases and 5 bases, there was a span of 16 bases. CDR3 bases: TGTGCCAGCGGCCGTGACAGGTCCCATCAGCCCCAGCATTTT. This sequence encodes CASGRDRSHQPQHF.

This clone has more than one count but fewer than ten. The rearrangement uses TRBV28 and TRBJ1-4; 8 positions agree with TRBD1. Germline CDR1 reads MDHEN; CDR2 reads SYDVKM. The CDR3 spans 16 residues. V was clipped by 5 bases and J by 8 bases; unmatched bases: 13. The chain's CDR3 is CASSAETGGKREKLFF. As DNA, the CDR3 is TGTGCCAGCAGTGCCGAAACAGGGGGGAAGCGGGAAAAACTGTTTTTT.

The chain couples TRBV11-3 to TRBJ2-7, with 8 bases that match TRBD2. V was clipped by 1 base and J by 3 bases; unmatched bases: 5. The CDR3 is 15 amino acids. CDR1 and CDR2 from the germline V gene are SGHNT and YENEEA. The CDR3, as DNA: TGTGCCAGCAGCTTAGCCAGCGGGAGTGGCTACGAGCAGTACTTC. Translated: CASSLASGSGYEQYF.

The table lists this clone with a few counts. The chain couples TRBV28 to TRBJ1-2; 12 positions agree with TRBD1. This CDR3 is built from 12 residues. V lost 5 bases, J lost 14 bases, and 6 bases stayed unmatched. Germline values: CDR1 MDHEN, CDR2 SYDVKM. This CDR3 reads CASSGTGGGGTF. Written as DNA, the CDR3 is TGTGCCAGCAGTGGGACAGGGGGCGGCGGAACCTTC.

The table lists this clone with a few counts. This sequence joins TRBV11-2 and TRBJ2-1; possible D gene TRBD2, 5 bases. The CDR3 runs 14 residues. Looked up from germline, CDR1 is SGHAT and CDR2 is FQNNGV. Trimming took 5 bases from V and 4 from J, leaving 12 bases between them. Here the CDR3 reads CASSASSLYNEQFF. The CDR3 DNA reads as TGTGCCAGCAGCGCTAGCTCCCTTTACAATGAGCAGTTCTTC.

The gene calls are TRBV7-2 and TRBJ2-1; TRBD2 matches 8 bases. This CDR3 contains 16 residues. Trimming at V came to 1 base and at J to 4 bases, leaving 6 bases not matched to a gene. CDR1 is SGHTA, CDR2 FQGNSA, per germline. The CDR3 DNA reads TGTGCCAGCAGCTTAGAGTCTAGCGGGTTTTACAATGAGCAGTTCTTC. Its translation: CASSLESSGFYNEQFF.

This clone was seen just once. The chain links TRBV18 to TRBJ2-1; the D is unclear. Trimming removed 2 bases from V and 7 bases from J, with 6 bases in between. Germline V gene data show CDR1 as KGHSH and CDR2 as LQKENI. This CDR3 contains 12 residues. CDR3 residues: CASSPIRNEQFF. CDR3 DNA: TGTGCCAGCTCACCAATCAGAAATGAGCAGTTCTTC.

The chain combines TRBV11-2 with TRBJ2-2; 7 bases fit TRBD1. The CDR3 has 15 amino acids. V lost 1 base and J lost 2; bases outside the gene matches: 1. CDR1 is SGHAT, CDR2 FQNNGV, per germline. This CDR3 reads CASSLGQGNTGELFF. DNA for the CDR3: TGTGCCAGCAGCTTAGGACAGGGTAACACCGGGGAGCTGTTTTTT.

The gene calls are TRBV4-2 and TRBJ2-7; D is undetermined. The CDR3 is made up of 14 amino acids. With 0 bases removed from V and 3 bases from J, the gap between germline ends came to 9 bases. Germline V gene lookup returns CDR1 LGHNA and CDR2 YNFKEQ. The CDR3 sequence is CASSQESYGYEQYF. CDR3 bases: TGTGCCAGCAGCCAAGAATCTTACGGCTACGAGCAGTACTTC.

In its sample, this clone was seen a few times. This rearrangement joins TRBV4-1 to TRBJ1-5; weak D call: TRBD1 (5 bases). Germline CDR1 reads MGHRA; CDR2 reads YSYEKL. Trimming removed 1 base at V and 6 bases at J, with 19 bases between. The length of the CDR3 is 17 residues. The CDR3 DNA reads as TGCGCCAGCAGCCAAGGCCCCGGCAGGGTGATTTTTCAGCCCCAGCATTTT. Encoded protein: CASSQGPGRVIFQPQHF.

This chain links TRBV18 with TRBJ1-3, with a tentative D call TRBD1 (5 bases). CDR3 length: 15 residues. Trimming took 3 bases from V and 2 from J, leaving 11 bases between them. CDR1 is KGHSH, CDR2 LQKENI, per germline. The CDR3 coding sequence is TGTGCCAGCTCACCTTCCCAGGGAACTGGAAACACCATATATTTT. It encodes CASSPSQGTGNTIYF.

The chain carries TRBV6-6 and TRBJ2-5; 13 nucleotides align to TRBD2. The last part of the DNA fits TRBJ2-7 better; the J call may be wrong. The CDR3 contains 16 residues. Germline V gene data show CDR1 as MNHNY and CDR2 as SVGAGI (reference sequence). The CDR3 bases are TGTGCCAGCAGAACAACTAGCGGGAGGGACTCCTACGAGCAGTACTTC. It encodes CASRTTSGRDSYEQYF.